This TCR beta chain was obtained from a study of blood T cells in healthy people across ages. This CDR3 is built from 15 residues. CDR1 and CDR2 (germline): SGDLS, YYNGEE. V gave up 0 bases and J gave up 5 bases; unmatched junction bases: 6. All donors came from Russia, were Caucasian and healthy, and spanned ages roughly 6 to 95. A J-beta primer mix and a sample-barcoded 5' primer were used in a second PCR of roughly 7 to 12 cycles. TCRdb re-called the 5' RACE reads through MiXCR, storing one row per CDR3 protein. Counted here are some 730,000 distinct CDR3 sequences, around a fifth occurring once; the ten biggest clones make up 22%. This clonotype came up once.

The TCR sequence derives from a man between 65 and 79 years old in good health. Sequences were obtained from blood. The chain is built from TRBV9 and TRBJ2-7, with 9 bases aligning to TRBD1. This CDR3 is CASSVAGQGVHEQYF. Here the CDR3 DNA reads TGTGCCAGCAGCGTAGCGGGACAGGGAGTCCACGAGCAGTACTTC.